This TCR beta chain was identified in a study of cytomegalovirus exposure and HLA in healthy donors. The CDR3 covers 13 residues. The V gene's germline CDR1 is SGHTA and CDR2 FQGTGA. Between the trimmed V and J ends, which lost 0 bases and 6 bases, there was a span of 8 bases. Whole-study results and caveats: Most TCR sequences were seen very rarely across donors, but some public TCRs occurred in many. Listed as cytomegalovirus-associated were over 150 TCR beta chains. Three CMV-associated chains were confirmed in vitro to be specific for CMV antigens. Diagnosis of cytomegalovirus status made by the classifier reportedly showed high specificity and sensitivity.

Generated by immunoSEQ multiplex PCR, the TCRdb table keeps only in-frame clones and is missing some. Counted here are roughly 190,000 clones, around nine tenths occurring once; the ten biggest clones make up 6% to 8%. Comment on this clone: Its antigen is not known.

The source of this sequence is a man aged 25 to 40 in good health and CMV-seropositive. The chain links TRBV7-3 to TRBJ1-2, with D possibly TRBD1 on 6 matching bases. The sequenced sample consisted of PBMCs. In DNA form, the CDR3 reads TGTGCCAGCAGCTTAACCTCAGGGGATGGCTACACCTTC. Protein: CASSLTSGDGYTF.